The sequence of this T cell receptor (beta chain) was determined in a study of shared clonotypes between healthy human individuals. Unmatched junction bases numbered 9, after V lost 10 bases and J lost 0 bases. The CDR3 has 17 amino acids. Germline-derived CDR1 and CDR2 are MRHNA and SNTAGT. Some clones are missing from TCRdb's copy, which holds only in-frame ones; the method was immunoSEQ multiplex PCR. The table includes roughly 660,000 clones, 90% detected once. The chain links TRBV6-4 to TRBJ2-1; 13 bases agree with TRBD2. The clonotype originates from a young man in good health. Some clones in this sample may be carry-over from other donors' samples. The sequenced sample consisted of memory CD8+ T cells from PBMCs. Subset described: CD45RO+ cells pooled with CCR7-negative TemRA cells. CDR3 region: CATPTSGRTSSYNEQFF. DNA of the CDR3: TGTGCCACCCCGACTAGCGGGAGGACCAGCTCCTACAATGAGCAGTTCTTC.